These 26 T cell receptor beta chains came from one sample sequenced in a study of beta chain features in type 1 diabetes. Whole-study findings and limits: In all four CD4+ subsets, TCRB CDR3 length was significantly, moderately reduced in type 1 diabetes.

These receptors' antigens are unknown. The entirety of the isolated RNA underwent reverse transcription, so expressed TCRB transcripts were sequenced. This table comes from immunoSEQ multiplex PCR, and its TCRdb copy is limited to in-frame clones, with some not included. Of a few hundred thousand clones in the sample, roughly 12% were seen once. Sequenced material: naive CD4+ T cells from blood. These receptors were taken from a woman younger than 35 with type 1 diabetes.

This clone came up a few times. The V call is TRBV13, the J call TRBJ2-1; 8 nucleotides match TRBD1. V lost 4 bases to trimming and J lost 0 bases; unmatched junction nucleotides: 5. The CDR3 loop spans 16 amino acids. The germline gives CDR1 PRHDT, CDR2 FYEKMQ (reference sequence). CDR3 residues: CASSSGQGSSYNEQFF. The CDR3 coding sequence is TGTGCCAGCAGCTCCGGACAGGGAAGCTCCTACAATGAGCAGTTCTTC.

The chain combines TRBV7-2 with TRBJ2-5; D is perhaps TRBD2 (6 bases). This CDR3 comprises 16 residues. Per germline, CDR1 SGHTA and CDR2 FQGNSA. Trimming took off 5 bases at V and 7 bases at J, with 23 bases between the two ends. In DNA form, the CDR3 reads TGTGCCAGCAGCCCCCCCCCAGCACCGATCGGGGGGACCCAGTACTTC. It yields the protein CASSPPPAPIGGTQYF. The whole variable domain, remainder taken from reference TRBV7-2 and TRBJ2-5, is GAGVSQSPSNKVTEKGKDVELRCDPISGHTALYWYRQSLGQGLEFLIYFQGNSAPDKSGLPSDRFSAERTGGSVSTLTIQRTQQEDSAVYLCASSPPPAPIGGTQYFGPGTRLLVL.

This chain links TRBV28 with TRBJ2-1; 13 bases are a match to TRBD2. J lost 6 bases, V lost 3 bases, and 5 bases had no gene match. The germline gives CDR1 MDHEN, CDR2 SYDVKM. The CDR3 is 16 amino acids. CDR3 in DNA: TGTGCCAGCAGTTTGCCACTAGCGGGAGGGAGCAATGAGCAGTTCTTC. It codes for CASSLPLAGGSNEQFF. The full variable domain, with the rest looked up from reference TRBV28 and TRBJ2-1, is DVKVTQSSRYLVKRTGEKVFLECVQDMDHENMFWYRQDPGLGLRLIYFSYDVKMKEKGDIPEGYSVSREKKERFSLILESASTNQTSMYLCASSLPLAGGSNEQFFGPGTRLTVL.

The DNA of the CDR3 is TGTGCCAGCAGCCCAGGACTAGCGGGAGTTTATCGTCCGTTCTTC. Amino acids: CASSPGLAGVYRPFF. This chain uses TRBV14 with TRBJ2-1; 13 bases are shared with TRBD2. Germline CDR1 is SGHDN and CDR2 is FVKESK. Trimming took 4 bases from V and 15 from J; bases not matched to a gene: 12. The CDR3 is 15 residues long. The variable domain in full, with the rest retrieved from reference TRBV14 and TRBJ2-1, is EAGVTQFPSHSVIEKGQTVTLRCDPISGHDNLYWYRRVMGKEIKFLLHFVKESKQDESGMPNNRFLAERTGGTYSTLKVQPAELEDSGVYFCASSPGLAGVYRPFFGPGTRLTVL.

This clone has just a few counts. The chain carries TRBV20-1 and TRBJ1-5; the D gene is possibly TRBD1 (5 bases). V was clipped by 3 bases and J by 12 bases, with 12 bases between them. Germline values: CDR1 DFQATT, CDR2 SNEGSKA (reference sequence). The CDR3 length is 11 residues. CDR3 sequence (DNA): TGCAGTGCTAGGCTCGGACAATACCAGCATTTT. Protein sequence: CSARLGQYQHF.

This rearrangement joins TRBV2 to TRBJ1-1, with D possibly matching TRBD1 (5 bases). Germline V lookup: CDR1 SNHLY, CDR2 FYNNEI. This CDR3 has 14 residues. V gave up 6 bases and J gave up 3 bases, with 14 bases separating them. CDR3 amino acids: CASRTRGKDTEAFF. The CDR3, as DNA: TGTGCCAGCAGGACCCGGGGGAAGGACACTGAAGCTTTCTTT.

The V call is TRBV7-9, the J call TRBJ1-1; possible D gene TRBD1, 5 bases. CDR1 is SEHNR and CDR2 is FQNEAQ in the germline V gene (reference sequence). V lost 5 bases to trimming and J lost 1 base, with 17 bases between them. This CDR3 region has 16 residues. The CDR3 DNA is TGTGCCAGCAGCCCCGTTCAGGGTGAAGGGAACACTGAAGCTTTCTTT. It is translated as CASSPVQGEGNTEAFF. The variable domain in full, completed from reference TRBV7-9 and TRBJ1-1, reads DTGVSQNPRHKITKRGQNVTFRCDPISEHNRLYWYRQTLGQGPEFLTYFQNEAQLEKSRLLSDRFSAERPKGSFSTLEIQRTEQGDSAMYLCASSPVQGEGNTEAFFGQGTRLTVV.

Only a few counts were recorded for this clone. V gene TRBV19 combines with J gene TRBJ1-2; D perhaps matches TRBD1 (6 bases). From germline, CDR1 is LNHDA and CDR2 SQIVND (reference sequence). Trimming stripped 7 bases from V and 6 bases from J, with 15 bases between. The CDR3 loop spans 13 amino acids. Written as DNA, the CDR3 is TGTGCCAGTACGCCAGGGGCAAGGGATGGCTACACCTTC. This translates into CASTPGARDGYTF.

The gene calls are TRBV7-2 and TRBJ1-6; possible D gene TRBD1, 5 bases. V was cut by 5 bases and J by 7 bases, with 12 bases left in between. Germline V lookup: CDR1 SGHTA, CDR2 FQGNSA. This CDR3 comprises 14 residues. CDR3 sequence reads: CASSPFDRNSPLHF. DNA of the CDR3: TGTGCCAGCAGCCCCTTCGACAGAAATTCACCCCTCCACTTT.

This clone was counted only a few times. The rearrangement uses TRBV7-2 and TRBJ2-7; D possibly corresponds to TRBD1 (6 bases). V was shortened by 3 bases and J by 6 bases, with 12 bases between the two germline ends. Germline V gives CDR1 SGHTA, CDR2 FQGNSA. The CDR3 consists of 13 residues. In DNA, the CDR3 is TGTGCCAGCAGCTTTCTACAGGGACCCGAGCAGTACTTC. Translated: CASSFLQGPEQYF.

This clone has only a few counts. The CDR3 loop is CASLTQYF. CDR3 sequence (DNA): TGTGCCAGCCTTACGCAGTATTTT. The gene calls are TRBV6-4 and TRBJ2-3; D is unclear. The germline CDR1 and CDR2 sequences are MRHNA and SNTAGT. V lost 8 bases to trimming and J lost 8 bases, with 2 bases between them. The CDR3 is 8 amino acids.

The genes are TRBV28 and TRBJ2-1, with a tentative D call TRBD1 (6 bases). The germline CDR1 and CDR2 sequences are MDHEN and SYDVKM. Trimming took off 3 bases at V and 10 bases at J, with 19 bases between the two ends. There are 15 residues in the CDR3. CDR3 nucleotides: TGTGCCAGCAGTTTGGGGTACAGGGTATTGGTAGAGCAGTTCTTC. This gives the protein CASSLGYRVLVEQFF.

This chain joins TRBV18 and TRBJ1-2; 7 nucleotides align to TRBD1. The length of the CDR3 is 15 residues. The V gene end was trimmed by 6 bases and the J gene end by 4 bases; junction bases not matched to a gene: 11. Germline CDR1 reads KGHSH; CDR2 reads LQKENI. CDR3 sequence reads: CASSPPGGQPYGYTF. CDR3 coding DNA: TGTGCCAGCTCGCCCCCCGGGGGACAGCCCTATGGCTACACCTTC.

The CDR3 DNA sequence: TGTGCCAGCAGCGTAGCGGGGGGGGGACTAGCGGGAGGCCATGAGCAGTTCTTC. It codes for CASSVAGGGLAGGHEQFF. The rearrangement links TRBV9 to TRBJ2-1, with TRBD2 identical over 15 bases. The V gene's germline CDR1 is SGDLS and CDR2 YYNGEE. The V and J ends lost 0 bases and 8 bases, in that order; junction bases with no gene match: 9. This CDR3 is 18 amino acids long.

V gene TRBV9 combines with J gene TRBJ2-5, with D tentatively TRBD2 (5 bases). Germline assignment: CDR1 SGDLS and CDR2 YYNGEE. The ends were cut back, 2 bases at V and 5 bases at J, with 13 bases in the middle. The length of the CDR3 is 14 residues. The CDR3 nucleotides read TGTGCCAGCAGCGTCGCGGGTAGTATGGAGACCCAGTACTTC. Amino acid sequence: CASSVAGSMETQYF.

The chain links TRBV11-1 to TRBJ2-1, with D possibly being TRBD2 (6 bases). The V gene's germline CDR1 is SGHAT and CDR2 FQDESV (reference sequence). The CDR3 has 16 amino acids. V was trimmed by 5 bases and J by 9 bases, leaving 23 bases between them. The CDR3 nucleotides are TGTGCCAGCAGCCCCCGAAGGGACTCACTTTCGGCTGAGCAGTTCTTC. It specifies CASSPRRDSLSAEQFF.

This clone has just a few counts. The V and J genes are TRBV19 and TRBJ2-5; a possible D gene is TRBD2 (7 bases). Trimming stripped 9 bases from V and 3 bases from J, with 17 bases between. From germline, CDR1 is LNHDA and CDR2 SQIVND (reference sequence). This CDR3 contains 14 residues. The CDR3 spells CASSHGGLEETQYF. CDR3 sequence (DNA): TGTGCCAGCAGTCACGGGGGGCTCGAAGAGACCCAGTACTTC.

The table lists this clone with a few counts. The sample contains more than one DNA sequence encoding this CDR3. The V gene is TRBV9, the J gene TRBJ1-2; the D is unclear. This CDR3 is 13 amino acids long. Germline assignment: CDR1 SGDLS and CDR2 YYNGEE. V lost 2 bases and J 8 bases, leaving 13 bases between the germline ends. The CDR3 region is CASSVETDTGYTF. Here the CDR3 DNA reads TGTGCCAGCAGCGTGGAAACAGACACCGGCTACACCTTC.

The rearrangement joins TRBV18 to TRBJ2-5; maybe TRBD2 (5 bases). The CDR3 is 14 amino acids. Germline V gene data show CDR1 as KGHSH and CDR2 as LQKENI. V was trimmed by 5 bases and J by 1 base, leaving 11 bases between them. The CDR3 is CASSSGLFQETQYF. The CDR3 DNA reads TGTGCCAGCTCATCCGGACTCTTCCAAGAGACCCAGTACTTC. Combining the CDR3 with reference TRBV18 and TRBJ2-5 gives the whole variable domain NAGVMQNPRHLVRRRGQEARLRCSPMKGHSHVYWYRQLPEEGLKFMVYLQKENIIDESGMPKERFSAEFPKEGPSILRIQQVVRGDSAAYFCASSSGLFQETQYFGPGTRLLVL.

The sample holds one count of this clone. This chain uses TRBV14 with TRBJ2-4; TRBD2 agrees at 11 bases. V trimming: 4 bases; J trimming: 3 bases; junction bases outside the gene matches: 5. The CDR3 spans 16 residues. CDR1 SGHDN and CDR2 FVKESK come from the germline V gene. The CDR3 coding sequence is TGTGCCAGCAGCCCACTAGCGGGAGCCGGCAAAAACATTCAGTACTTC. Translation gives CASSPLAGAGKNIQYF.

This clone has more than one count but fewer than ten. The chain couples TRBV7-2 to TRBJ1-2; D might be TRBD1 (5 bases). The CDR3 has 14 residues. V gave up 5 bases and J gave up 2 bases, with 12 bases separating them. CDR1 and CDR2 (germline): SGHTA, FQGNSA. The CDR3 DNA is TGTGCCAGCAGCCAGCCGGGACTGAACTATGGCTACACCTTC. As protein: CASSQPGLNYGYTF.

This clone has a handful of counts. The V gene is TRBV30, the J gene TRBJ1-5; D is undetermined. V lost 2 bases and J lost 9, with 14 bases in between. The CDR3 consists of 13 residues. In germline, CDR1 is GTSNPN, CDR2 SVGIG (reference sequence). The CDR3 reads CAWSPRAPGPQHF. CDR3 nucleotide sequence: TGTGCCTGGAGTCCCCGCGCCCCGGGGCCCCAGCATTTT.

V and J are TRBV5-1 and TRBJ1-2; D remains ambiguous. Germline V gene sequence: CDR1 SGHRS, CDR2 YFSETQ. This CDR3 is built from 13 residues. Trimming removed 0 bases from V and 5 bases from J, with 8 bases in between. CDR3 protein: CASSLAREYGYTF. The CDR3 DNA reads TGCGCCAGCAGCTTGGCCCGGGAATATGGCTACACCTTC. The entire variable domain, with the rest obtained from reference TRBV5-1 and TRBJ1-2, is as follows: KAGVTQTPRYLIKTRGQQVTLSCSPISGHRSVSWYQQTPGQGLQFLFEYFSETQRNKGNFPGRFSGRQFSNSRSEMNVSTLELGDSALYLCASSLAREYGYTFGSGTRLTVV.

This clone was counted between two and nine times. The V and J genes are TRBV4-1 and TRBJ2-5; 7 bases align to TRBD2. Per germline, CDR1 MGHRA and CDR2 YSYEKL. The ends lost 1 base at V and 5 bases at J; junction bases unmatched: 10. This CDR3 has 16 amino acids. CDR3 sequence reads: CASSQVGLLGGETQYF. CDR3 sequence (DNA): TGCGCCAGCAGCCAAGTCGGTCTCCTCGGGGGGGAGACCCAGTACTTC.

This clone was picked up a small number of times. V and J are TRBV6-5 and TRBJ1-5; D gene uncertain. Germline CDR1 and CDR2: MNHEY and SVGAGI. V lost 10 bases and J 3 bases, leaving 13 bases between the germline ends. There are 13 residues in the CDR3. CDR3 in amino acids: CATRTEYNQPQHF. The CDR3 coding sequence is TGTGCCACCCGTACTGAGTACAATCAGCCCCAGCATTTT.

In this sample, this clone turned up a few times. This sequence joins TRBV30 and TRBJ2-3; the match to TRBD1 covers 9 bases. The germline V gene encodes CDR1 GTSNPN and CDR2 SVGIG (reference sequence). This CDR3 is built from 14 residues. After removal of 2 bases from V and 4 bases from J, the junction contained 4 bases not matched to a gene. In DNA, the CDR3 is TGTGCCTGGAGTTTGACAGGGGGTGCAGATACGCAGTATTTT. Translated, it gives CAWSLTGGADTQYF.